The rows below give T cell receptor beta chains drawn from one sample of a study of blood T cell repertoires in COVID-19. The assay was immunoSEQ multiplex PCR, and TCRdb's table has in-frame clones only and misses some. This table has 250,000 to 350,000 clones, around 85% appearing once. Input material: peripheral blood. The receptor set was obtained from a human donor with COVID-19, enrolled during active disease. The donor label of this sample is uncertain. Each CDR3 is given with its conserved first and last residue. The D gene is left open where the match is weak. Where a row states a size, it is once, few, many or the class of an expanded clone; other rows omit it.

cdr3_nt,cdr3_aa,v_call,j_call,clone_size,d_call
TGTGCCAGCAGGGAGACTGAAGCTTTCTTT,CASRETEAFF,TRBV6-6,TRBJ1-1,few,-
TGTGCCAGCAGCTTAGGTCCCTACGAGAGACAGTACTTC,CASSLGPYERQYF,TRBV7-8,TRBJ2-7,-,-
TGTGCCAGCAGCTTACTAATGGGGACTAGCGGTCGCACAGATACGCAGTATTTT,CASSLLMGTSGRTDTQYF,TRBV7-6,TRBJ2-3,-,TRBD2
TGCAGTGCTAGTCAACAGGTGAACACTGAAGCTTTCTTT,CSASQQVNTEAFF,TRBV20-1,TRBJ1-1,-,-
TGTGCCACCGCGACAGTCTACGAGCAGTACTTC,CATATVYEQYF,TRBV6-5,TRBJ2-7,-,-
TGTGCCAGCAGCTTAGGCAGGGCCAGCGTAAGGGAGCAGTACTTC,CASSLGRASVREQYF,TRBV11-3,TRBJ2-7,-,-
TGTGCCAGCAGCCCTCCTTTCCGACTAGCGGGAGGGCGAGATACGCAGTATTTT,CASSPPFRLAGGRDTQYF,TRBV7-9,TRBJ2-3,-,TRBD2
TGTGCCAGCAGCTCGAGCGGGAGAGCCACAGATACGCAGTATTTT,CASSSSGRATDTQYF,TRBV7-2,TRBJ2-3,-,TRBD2
TGTGCCAGCAGCCTGCCGGGACTGAATGAAAAACTGTTTTTT,CASSLPGLNEKLFF,TRBV5-6,TRBJ1-4,once,-
TGTGCCACCAGTGATTTGGGGAGGCCAAAGTATTTT,CATSDLGRPKYF,TRBV24-1,TRBJ2-3,-,-
TGTGCCAGCAGTCAACTACAGGGTTCGGACAATGAGCAGTTCTTC,CASSQLQGSDNEQFF,TRBV6-5,TRBJ2-1,once,-
TGTGCCAGTAGTAAGTTCCCCACATGGTCAACTGGAAACACCATATATTTT,CASSKFPTWSTGNTIYF,TRBV19,TRBJ1-3,-,-
TGTGCCAGCAGTCCCCGACTAGCGGGAGGCACAGATACGCAGTATTTT,CASSPRLAGGTDTQYF,TRBV25-1,TRBJ2-3,-,TRBD2
TGTGCCAGCAGTGTAAGGGTCGACAGCTACGAGCAGTACTTC,CASSVRVDSYEQYF,TRBV2,TRBJ2-7,-,-
TGTGCCAGCAGCGTGGACAGACAAGAGACCCAGTACTTC,CASSVDRQETQYF,TRBV2,TRBJ2-5,-,-
TGTGCCAGCAGCCTGACCTTCAGGGGAAATGGCTACACCTTC,CASSLTFRGNGYTF,TRBV5-6,TRBJ1-2,-,-
TGTGCCAGCAGCGTAGAAGGGGGCGGTGGCACAGATACGCAGTATTTT,CASSVEGGGGTDTQYF,TRBV9,TRBJ2-3,-,TRBD1
TGTGCCAGCAGCGTAGACGAGGGGCGGACAGGGGGCTACACCTTC,CASSVDEGRTGGYTF,TRBV9,TRBJ1-2,few,TRBD1
TGTGCCAGCAGCGCGGGTAGCGGGTACCAAGAGACCCAGTACTTC,CASSAGSGYQETQYF,TRBV9,TRBJ2-5,-,TRBD2
TGTGCCAGCAGTCAGGGGGAAGACTATGGCTACACCTTC,CASSQGEDYGYTF,TRBV11-1,TRBJ1-2,-,TRBD1
TGTGCCAGCAGTTTGGCAGAGGGAGGGCTTAACAATGAGCAGTTCTTC,CASSLAEGGLNNEQFF,TRBV27,TRBJ2-1,many,TRBD2
TGTGCCAGCAGCCAGAGCGGGAGGGCCTCCTACAATGAGCAGTTCTTC,CASSQSGRASYNEQFF,TRBV5-4,TRBJ2-1,-,TRBD2
TGTGCCAGCAGTTCCAGGGACTATGGGAGAGATACGCAGTATTTT,CASSSRDYGRDTQYF,TRBV27,TRBJ2-3,-,TRBD2
TGCGCCAGCAGCCAAGACCCGGGTTCGAAAGCTTTCTTT,CASSQDPGSKAFF,TRBV4-1,TRBJ1-1,-,-
TGTGCCAGCAAACAGGGTCCCGATTCACCCCTCCACTTT,CASKQGPDSPLHF,TRBV6-5,TRBJ1-6,-,-
TGTGCCATCAGTGAGGTGACAGGGAGCTCCTATAATTCACCCCTCCACTTT,CAISEVTGSSYNSPLHF,TRBV10-3,TRBJ1-6,once,TRBD1
TGTGCCATCAGTGCTACCACAGACACCGGGGAGCTGTTTTTT,CAISATTDTGELFF,TRBV10-3,TRBJ2-2,-,-
TGTGCCAGCAGTTCCCTCGGGACAGGGGGGGAGACTGAAGCTTTCTTT,CASSSLGTGGETEAFF,TRBV6-5,TRBJ1-1,-,TRBD1
TGTGCCAGTAGTCCTGGGGACAGGGAAGGCTATGGCTACACCTTC,CASSPGDREGYGYTF,TRBV19,TRBJ1-2,-,TRBD1
TGTGCCAGCAACACAGTGACCCCCTATGGCTACACCTTC,CASNTVTPYGYTF,TRBV21-1,TRBJ1-2,-,-
TGTGCCAGCAGTCAGGGGGGTTCCTCCTACGAGCAGTACTTC,CASSQGGSSYEQYF,TRBV28,TRBJ2-7,once,-
TGTGCCAGCAGCATCGACAGCAACACCGGGGAGCTGTTTTTT,CASSIDSNTGELFF,TRBV7-2,TRBJ2-2,-,-
TGTGCCAGCAGTCTGGGACAAAGCTCCTATAATTCACCCCTCCACTTT,CASSLGQSSYNSPLHF,TRBV2,TRBJ1-6,-,-
TGTGCCAGCAGCTTAGTAGATCAGGGATTGGCACAGGTCAATGAGCAGTTCTTC,CASSLVDQGLAQVNEQFF,TRBV11-2,TRBJ2-1,-,-
TGCAGCGTTGCTAGTTCCTCTGGAAACACCATATATTTT,CSVASSSGNTIYF,TRBV29-1,TRBJ1-3,once,-
TGTGCCAGCAGCTTGTACGAGGATTCACCCCTCCACTTT,CASSLYEDSPLHF,TRBV11-2,TRBJ1-6,-,-
TGTGCCAGCAGGATTTCGGGACAGGAGTTGTCTGAAGCTTTCTTT,CASRISGQELSEAFF,TRBV27,TRBJ1-1,-,TRBD1
TGTGCCAGCAGTAAACAGGGCTTCGCGACCAAAAACATTCAGTACTTC,CASSKQGFATKNIQYF,TRBV3-1/TRBV3-2,TRBJ2-4,-,-
TGTGCCAGTAATGGGGTCGGCAGGGGCCCAGATACGCAGTATTTT,CASNGVGRGPDTQYF,TRBV19,TRBJ2-3,once,-
TGTGCCAGCAGTTACGACCAGGGGCGTTTGGCCTACGAGCAGTACTTC,CASSYDQGRLAYEQYF,TRBV6-6,TRBJ2-7,-,-
TGTGCCAGCAGTGAATTGGAGGGTAGCTACGAGCAGTACTTC,CASSELEGSYEQYF,TRBV25-1,TRBJ2-7,-,-
TGTGCCAGCAGTTTGGCGGGACAGGGGGTTAGTAATCAGCCCCAGCATTTT,CASSLAGQGVSNQPQHF,TRBV28,TRBJ1-5,-,TRBD1
TGTGCCAGTAGTCTCCAGTTAAGAAATGAAAAACTGTTTTTT,CASSLQLRNEKLFF,TRBV19,TRBJ1-4,-,-
TGTGCCACCAGCGGTGACAGGGGTCCCTACGAGCAGTACTTC,CATSGDRGPYEQYF,TRBV15,TRBJ2-7,-,TRBD1
TGTGCCAGCAGCTTAATAGGGGGCTTGGACACTGAAGCTTTCTTT,CASSLIGGLDTEAFF,TRBV7-3,TRBJ1-1,-,TRBD1
TGTGCCAGCAGCTTAGTGGAGGGAGGAAACACCATATATTTT,CASSLVEGGNTIYF,TRBV7-9,TRBJ1-3,once,-
TGTGCCAGCAGCTCCATAGCGGGCACAGATACGCAGTATTTT,CASSSIAGTDTQYF,TRBV7-8,TRBJ2-3,-,-
TGTGCCAGCAGTCCCTCCAGGAATCAGCCCCAGCATTTT,CASSPSRNQPQHF,TRBV28,TRBJ1-5,-,-
TGTGCCAGCAGCTTGGGGCAAAACACTGAAGCTTTCTTT,CASSLGQNTEAFF,TRBV7-8,TRBJ1-1,-,-
TGTGCCAGCAGCTTAGCCATAGCGGCCTACAATGAGCAGTTCTTC,CASSLAIAAYNEQFF,TRBV5-4,TRBJ2-1,few,-
TGTGCCAGCAGTTCCACTTCTTACAGGGAGAGTCAGCCCCAGCATTTT,CASSSTSYRESQPQHF,TRBV7-8,TRBJ1-5,-,-
TGTGCCAGCAGGACACGCTACAATGAGCAGTTCTTC,CASRTRYNEQFF,TRBV6-5,TRBJ2-1,-,-
TGTGCCAGCAGCTTAGTACAGGGCACAAACACTGAAGCTTTCTTT,CASSLVQGTNTEAFF,TRBV7-9,TRBJ1-1,many,-
TGTGCCTGGAGTAGGGAAGGGACAGGGGGCTCCTATGGCTACACCTTC,CAWSREGTGGSYGYTF,TRBV30,TRBJ1-2,few,TRBD1
TGCGCCAGCAGTGAGTCTGGGAGAGATACGCAGTATTTT,CASSESGRDTQYF,TRBV10-1,TRBJ2-3,-,-
TGTGCCAGCAGAGAACAGGGTGGCACTGAAGCTTTCTTT,CASREQGGTEAFF,TRBV28,TRBJ1-1,-,-
TGTGCCAGCAGGACAGATGTTAATAATTCACCCCTCCACTTT,CASRTDVNNSPLHF,TRBV2,TRBJ1-6,-,-